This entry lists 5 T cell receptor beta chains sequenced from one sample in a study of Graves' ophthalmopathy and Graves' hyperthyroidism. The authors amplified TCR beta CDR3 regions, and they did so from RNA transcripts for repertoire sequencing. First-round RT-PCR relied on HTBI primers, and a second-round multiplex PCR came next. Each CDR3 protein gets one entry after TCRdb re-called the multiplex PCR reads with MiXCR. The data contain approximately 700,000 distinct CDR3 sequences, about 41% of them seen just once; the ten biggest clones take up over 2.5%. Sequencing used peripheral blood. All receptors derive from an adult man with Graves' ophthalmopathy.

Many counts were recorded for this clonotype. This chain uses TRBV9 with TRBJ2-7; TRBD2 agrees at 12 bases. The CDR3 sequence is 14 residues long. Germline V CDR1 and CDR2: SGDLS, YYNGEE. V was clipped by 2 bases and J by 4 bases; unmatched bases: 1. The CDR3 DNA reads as TGTGCCAGCAGCGTGGGACTAGCGGGTTACGAGCAGTACTTC. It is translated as CASSVGLAGYEQYF.

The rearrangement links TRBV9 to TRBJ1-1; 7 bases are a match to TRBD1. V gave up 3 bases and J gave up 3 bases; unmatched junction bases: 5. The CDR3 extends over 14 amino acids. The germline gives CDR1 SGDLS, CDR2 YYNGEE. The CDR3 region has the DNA TGTGCCAGCAGCGACAGGGGAAGGTACACTGAAGCTTTCTTT. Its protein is CASSDRGRYTEAFF. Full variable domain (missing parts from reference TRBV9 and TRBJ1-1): DSGVTQTPKHLITATGQRVTLRCSPRSGDLSVYWYQQSLDQGLQFLIQYYNGEERAKGNILERFSAQQFPDLHSELNLSSLELGDSALYFCASSDRGRYTEAFFGQGTRLTVV.

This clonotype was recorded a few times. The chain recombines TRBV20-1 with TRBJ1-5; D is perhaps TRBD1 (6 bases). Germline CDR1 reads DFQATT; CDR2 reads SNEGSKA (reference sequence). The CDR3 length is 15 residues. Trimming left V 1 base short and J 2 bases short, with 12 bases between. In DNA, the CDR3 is TGCAGTGCTAGAGTCGGGGGGCCCGGCAATCAGCCCCAGCATTTT. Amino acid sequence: CSARVGGPGNQPQHF.

The CDR3 is CASSLGSGTYSGANVLTF. CDR3 nucleotide sequence: TGTGCCAGCAGCTTAGGCTCGGGGACTTACTCTGGGGCCAACGTCCTGACTTTC. The chain carries TRBV7-9 and TRBJ2-6; perhaps TRBD2 as D (6 bases). V lost 1 base to trimming and J lost 0 bases, with 13 bases between them. This CDR3 is built from 18 residues. Germline loops: CDR1 SEHNR, CDR2 FQNEAQ (reference sequence).

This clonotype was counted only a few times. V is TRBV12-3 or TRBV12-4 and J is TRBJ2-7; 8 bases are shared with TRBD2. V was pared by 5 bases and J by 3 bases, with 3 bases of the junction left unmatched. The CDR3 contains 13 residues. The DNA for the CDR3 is TGTGCCAGCAGTCGGACTAGCAACTACGAGCAGTACTTC. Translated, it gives CASSRTSNYEQYF.